The rows below give T cell receptor beta chains drawn from one sample of a study of cytomegalovirus exposure and HLA in healthy donors. Profiled with immunoSEQ multiplex PCR; TCRdb holds only in-frame clones, not every one. Of about 160,000 clones listed, roughly 89% are singletons. Sequenced material: PBMCs. Receptors were obtained from a woman under 40 in good health and CMV-seronegative. Each CDR3 is given with its conserved first and last residue. D genes are given only for firm matches. Clone size is shown for a subset of rows, as once, few, many or a class of expanded clone.

J: TRBJ2-6; D: .; V: TRBV4-1; size: .; CDR3: CASSQRDVSSGANVLTF; DNA: TGCGCCAGCAGCCAACGGGATGTCTCTTCTGGGGCCAACGTCCTGACTTTC
J: TRBJ1-2; D: .; V: TRBV28; size: .; CDR3: CASRGRRTKKTNYGYTF; DNA: TGTGCCAGCAGGGGGCGGCGGACGAAAAAAACTAACTATGGCTACACCTTC
J: TRBJ2-1; D: .; V: TRBV6-5; size: .; CDR3: CASREEGGTYNEQFF; DNA: TGTGCCAGCAGGGAGGAAGGCGGGACCTACAATGAGCAGTTCTTC
J: TRBJ2-5; D: .; V: TRBV7-9; size: .; CDR3: CASSFSEKETQYF; DNA: TGTGCCAGCAGCTTCAGTGAAAAAGAGACCCAGTACTTC
J: TRBJ2-5; D: .; V: TRBV18; size: .; CDR3: CASRQETQYF; DNA: TGTGCCAGCCGCCAAGAGACCCAGTACTTC
J: TRBJ2-3; D: .; V: TRBV30; size: .; CDR3: CAWSSSGTLNIGTDTQYF; DNA: TGTGCCTGGAGCTCTTCCGGGACACTCAACATCGGCACAGATACGCAGTATTTT
J: TRBJ2-2; D: TRBD2; V: TRBV7-9; size: .; CDR3: CASSLPKREVTTGELFF; DNA: TGTGCCAGCAGCTTACCGAAGCGGGAGGTGACCACCGGGGAGCTGTTTTTT
J: TRBJ2-3; D: TRBD2; V: TRBV28; size: .; CDR3: CASSGESGRAEDTQYF; DNA: TGTGCCAGCAGTGGAGAGAGCGGGAGGGCGGAGGATACGCAGTATTTT
J: TRBJ2-1; D: TRBD2; V: TRBV5-1; size: .; CDR3: CASSLTSGYNEQFF; DNA: TGCGCCAGCAGCTTGACTAGCGGCTACAATGAGCAGTTCTTC
J: TRBJ2-7; D: TRBD1; V: TRBV4-1; size: once; CDR3: CASSQGGDRVSYEQYF; DNA: TGCGCCAGCAGCCAAGGGGGGGACAGGGTGTCCTACGAGCAGTACTTC
J: TRBJ1-1; D: .; V: TRBV28; size: .; CDR3: CASSLGQGTTEAFF; DNA: TGTGCCAGCAGTTTAGGGCAGGGGACCACTGAAGCTTTCTTT
J: TRBJ1-1; D: .; V: TRBV6-1; size: .; CDR3: CASSMWQVNTEAFF; DNA: TGTGCCAGCAGCATGTGGCAGGTGAACACTGAAGCTTTCTTT
J: TRBJ2-7; D: .; V: TRBV9; size: .; CDR3: CASSVEALGEQYF; DNA: TGTGCCAGCAGCGTAGAAGCCCTCGGCGAGCAGTACTTC
J: TRBJ1-1; D: TRBD1; V: TRBV18; size: .; CDR3: CASSPGQGNTEAFF; DNA: TGTGCCAGCTCACCTGGACAGGGGAACACTGAAGCTTTCTTT
J: TRBJ2-1; D: .; V: TRBV10-2; size: .; CDR3: CASSERSGVYNEQFF; DNA: TGCGCCAGCAGTGAGAGAAGCGGAGTTTACAATGAGCAGTTCTTC
J: TRBJ1-3; D: .; V: TRBV18; size: .; CDR3: CASSLRLDFSGNTIYF; DNA: TGTGCCAGCTCACTACGACTGGATTTCTCTGGAAACACCATATATTTT
J: TRBJ2-5; D: TRBD2; V: TRBV28; size: .; CDR3: CASSWAGTAKSGRPDLWTQYF; DNA: TGTGCCAGCAGTTGGGCAGGGACGGCTAAAAGCGGGAGACCAGACCTGTGGACCCAGTACTTC
J: TRBJ1-1; D: .; V: TRBV7-9; size: .; CDR3: CASNPVGQGNTEAFF; DNA: TGTGCCAGCAATCCGGTGGGGCAAGGGAACACTGAAGCTTTCTTT
J: TRBJ2-2; D: .; V: TRBV5-1; size: .; CDR3: CASMGLLNTGELFF; DNA: TGCGCCAGCATGGGACTCCTGAACACCGGGGAGCTGTTTTTT
J: TRBJ2-5; D: .; V: TRBV7-8; size: .; CDR3: CASSFLSRRLQETQYF; DNA: TGTGCCAGCAGCTTCTTATCCCGGAGGCTGCAAGAGACCCAGTACTTC
J: TRBJ2-5; D: TRBD1; V: TRBV6-5; size: .; CDR3: CASSWGQMWKQYF; DNA: TGTGCCAGCAGTTGGGGACAGATGTGGAAGCAGTACTTC
J: TRBJ2-1; D: TRBD2; V: TRBV5-1; size: .; CDR3: CASSLGLADYNEQFF; DNA: TGCGCCAGCAGCTTGGGGCTAGCGGATTACAATGAGCAGTTCTTC
J: TRBJ1-2; D: .; V: TRBV6-5; size: few; CDR3: CASRARGGSGGGYTF; DNA: TGTGCCAGCAGGGCGCGGGGTGGATCGGGCGGGGGCTACACCTTC
J: TRBJ2-6; D: TRBD1; V: TRBV29-1; size: .; CDR3: CSVGTGAAGANVLTF; DNA: TGCAGCGTCGGGACAGGGGCTGCTGGGGCCAACGTCCTGACTTTC
J: TRBJ1-5; D: .; V: TRBV5-5; size: .; CDR3: CASSLAGDGGGQPQHF; DNA: TGTGCCAGCAGCTTGGCAGGGGATGGGGGGGGCCAGCCCCAGCATTTT
J: TRBJ1-1; D: .; V: TRBV19; size: .; CDR3: CASSSRGLGTEAFF; DNA: TGTGCCAGTAGTAGTCGGGGGTTGGGCACTGAAGCTTTCTTT
J: TRBJ1-5; D: .; V: TRBV9; size: few; CDR3: CASSVAGGKEPQHF; DNA: TGTGCCAGCAGCGTAGCAGGAGGGAAGGAGCCCCAGCATTTT
J: TRBJ2-5; D: TRBD2; V: TRBV9; size: once; CDR3: CASSPGVLAGGFRGETQYF; DNA: TGTGCCAGCAGCCCCGGGGTCCTGGCGGGAGGGTTTAGGGGAGAGACCCAGTACTTC
J: TRBJ1-5; D: .; V: TRBV15; size: .; CDR3: CATSVDTVYNQPQHF; DNA: TGTGCCACCAGCGTTGACACGGTGTACAATCAGCCCCAGCATTTT
J: TRBJ2-5; D: .; V: TRBV28; size: .; CDR3: CASITLSGQGKGETQYF; DNA: TGTGCCAGCATTACTCTCTCAGGGCAGGGAAAAGGAGAGACCCAGTACTTC
J: TRBJ2-1; D: TRBD2; V: TRBV28; size: .; CDR3: CASSRTSGRRGLDEQFF; DNA: TGTGCCAGCAGCCGGACTAGCGGGAGGAGGGGGTTGGATGAGCAGTTCTTC
J: TRBJ1-2; D: TRBD1; V: TRBV18; size: .; CDR3: CASSPGTASYGYTF; DNA: TGTGCCAGCTCACCCGGGACAGCCTCCTATGGCTACACCTTC
J: TRBJ2-5; D: TRBD2; V: TRBV28; size: .; CDR3: CASSSPASGQETQYF; DNA: TGTGCCAGCAGTTCCCCCGCTAGCGGCCAAGAGACCCAGTACTTC
J: TRBJ2-1; D: TRBD2; V: TRBV15; size: .; CDR3: CATSRESSGRAYNEQFF; DNA: TGTGCCACCAGCAGAGAGTCTAGCGGGAGGGCCTACAATGAGCAGTTCTTC
J: TRBJ2-3; D: .; V: TRBV10-3; size: .; CDR3: CASTDSTTSTDTQYF; DNA: TGTGCCAGCACCGACAGCACCACTAGCACAGATACGCAGTATTTT
J: TRBJ2-7; D: TRBD2; V: TRBV5-6; size: few; CDR3: CASRAGGYEQYF; DNA: TGTGCCAGCAGGGCGGGGGGGTACGAGCAGTACTTC
J: TRBJ2-1; D: TRBD2; V: TRBV2; size: once; CDR3: CASSLLAGGGDEQFF; DNA: TGTGCCAGCAGTCTTCTAGCGGGAGGGGGAGATGAGCAGTTCTTC
J: TRBJ1-1; D: TRBD1; V: TRBV5-1; size: .; CDR3: CASSLDRGAGAEAFF; DNA: TGCGCCAGCAGCTTGGACAGGGGCGCCGGGGCTGAAGCTTTCTTT
J: TRBJ2-1; D: TRBD2; V: TRBV19; size: .; CDR3: CASRTSGGLYNEQFF; DNA: TGTGCCAGTAGAACTAGCGGGGGTTTGTACAATGAGCAGTTCTTC
J: TRBJ1-2; D: TRBD1; V: TRBV6-1; size: .; CDR3: CASRGQGRVGGYTF; DNA: TGTGCCAGCAGAGGACAGGGGCGAGTTGGCGGCTACACCTTC
J: TRBJ1-2; D: .; V: TRBV5-6; size: .; CDR3: CASSIQGNYGYTF; DNA: TGTGCCAGCAGCATACAGGGTAACTATGGCTACACCTTC
J: TRBJ1-2; D: .; V: TRBV5-6; size: once; CDR3: CASSFVSTNYGYTF; DNA: TGTGCCAGCAGCTTTGTTAGCACAAACTATGGCTACACCTTC
J: TRBJ1-3; D: .; V: TRBV5-1; size: .; CDR3: CASSPTGPSGNTIYF; DNA: TGCGCCAGCAGCCCAACAGGGCCTTCTGGAAACACCATATATTTT
J: TRBJ1-5; D: .; V: TRBV5-4; size: .; CDR3: CASSLAGDQPQHF; DNA: TGTGCCAGCAGCTTGGCGGGGGATCAGCCCCAGCATTTT
J: TRBJ2-5; D: TRBD1; V: TRBV15; size: .; CDR3: CATSRDRGSETQYF; DNA: TGTGCCACCAGCAGAGACAGGGGGTCGGAGACCCAGTACTTC
J: TRBJ2-7; D: .; V: TRBV5-6; size: .; CDR3: CASSYGNYEQYF; DNA: TGTGCCAGCAGCTACGGTAACTACGAGCAGTACTTC